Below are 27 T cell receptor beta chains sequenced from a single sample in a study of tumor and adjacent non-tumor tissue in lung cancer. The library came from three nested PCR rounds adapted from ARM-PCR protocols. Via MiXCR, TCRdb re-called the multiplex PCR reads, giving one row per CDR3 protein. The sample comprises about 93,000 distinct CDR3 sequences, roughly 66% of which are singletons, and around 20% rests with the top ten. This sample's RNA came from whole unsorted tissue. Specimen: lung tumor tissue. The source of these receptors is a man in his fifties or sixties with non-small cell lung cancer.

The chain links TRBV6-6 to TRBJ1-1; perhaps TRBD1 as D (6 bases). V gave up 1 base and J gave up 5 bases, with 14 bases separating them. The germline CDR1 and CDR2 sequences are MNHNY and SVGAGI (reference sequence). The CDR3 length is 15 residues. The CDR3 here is CASSYWGQGRTEAFF. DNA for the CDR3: TGTGCCAGCAGTTACTGGGGGCAGGGAAGAACTGAAGCTTTCTTT.

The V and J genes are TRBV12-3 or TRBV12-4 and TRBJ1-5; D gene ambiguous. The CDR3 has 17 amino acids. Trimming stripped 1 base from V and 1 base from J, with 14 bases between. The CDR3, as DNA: TGTGCCAGCAGTTTAGTCCCTGAACCGGGAAGCAATCAGCCCCAGCATTTT. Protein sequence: CASSLVPEPGSNQPQHF.

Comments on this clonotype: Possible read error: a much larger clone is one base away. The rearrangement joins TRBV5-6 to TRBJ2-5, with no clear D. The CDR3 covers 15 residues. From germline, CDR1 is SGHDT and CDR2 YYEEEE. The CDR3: CAISLSGSSQETQYF. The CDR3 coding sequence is TGTGCCATCAGCTTGTCGGGCTCGTCACAAGAGACCCAGTACTTC.

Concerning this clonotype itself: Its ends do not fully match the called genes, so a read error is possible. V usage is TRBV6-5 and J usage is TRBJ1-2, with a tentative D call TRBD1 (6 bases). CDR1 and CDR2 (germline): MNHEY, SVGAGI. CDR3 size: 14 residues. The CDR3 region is CTSNLQGGSGGYTF. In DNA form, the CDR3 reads TGTACCAGCAATCTACAGGGAGGGAGTGGAGGCTACACCTTC.

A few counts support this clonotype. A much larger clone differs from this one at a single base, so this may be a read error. CDR3 sequence: CTSSVSLVNEQFF. CDR3 in DNA: TGTACCAGCAGCGTATCGTTGGTAAATGAGCAGTTCTTC. V gene TRBV7-8 combines with J gene TRBJ2-1; D remains unclear. The V gene's germline CDR1 is SGHVS and CDR2 FQNEAQ. The CDR3 covers 13 residues.

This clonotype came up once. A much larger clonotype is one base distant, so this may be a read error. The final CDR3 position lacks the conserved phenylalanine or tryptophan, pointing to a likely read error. CDR3 nucleotide sequence: TGTGCCAGCAGTGATAAAGACACCAGCTACTCCTACGAGCAGTACCTC. It is translated as CASSDKDTSYSYEQYL. The chain employs TRBV25-1 and TRBJ2-7; no clear D gene. V was clipped by 3 bases and J by 0 bases, with 15 bases between them. Per germline, CDR1 MGHDK and CDR2 SYGVNS. The length of the CDR3 is 16 residues.

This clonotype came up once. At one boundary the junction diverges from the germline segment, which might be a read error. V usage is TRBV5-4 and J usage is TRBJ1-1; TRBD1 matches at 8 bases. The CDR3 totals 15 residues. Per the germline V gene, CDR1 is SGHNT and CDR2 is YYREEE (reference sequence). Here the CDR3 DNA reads TGTGCCAGCAGCGCCGCGACAGGGGAGAACACTGAAGCTTCCTTT. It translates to CASSAATGENTEASF.

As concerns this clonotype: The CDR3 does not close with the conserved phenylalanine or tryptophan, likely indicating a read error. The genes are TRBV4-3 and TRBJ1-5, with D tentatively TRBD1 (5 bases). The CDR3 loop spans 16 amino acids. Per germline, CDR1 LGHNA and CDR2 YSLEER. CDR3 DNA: TGCGCCAGCAACCAAGATTTGGGGGGGTGGGTGAAGCCCCAGCATGTT. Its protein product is CASNQDLGGWVKPQHV.

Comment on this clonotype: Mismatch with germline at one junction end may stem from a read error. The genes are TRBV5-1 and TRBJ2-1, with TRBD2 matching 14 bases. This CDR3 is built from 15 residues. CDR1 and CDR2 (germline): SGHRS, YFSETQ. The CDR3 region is CASRPGLAGVGEQFF. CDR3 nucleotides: TGCGCTAGCAGGCCGGGACTAGCGGGAGTTGGTGAGCAGTTCTTC.

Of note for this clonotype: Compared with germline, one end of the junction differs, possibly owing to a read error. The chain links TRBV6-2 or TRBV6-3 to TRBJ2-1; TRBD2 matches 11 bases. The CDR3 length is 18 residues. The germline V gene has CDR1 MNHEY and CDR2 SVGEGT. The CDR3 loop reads CASSYSLGLADVSDEQFF. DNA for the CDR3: TGCGCCAGTAGTTACTCGTTGGGACTAGCGGATGTATCGGATGAGCAGTTCTTC.

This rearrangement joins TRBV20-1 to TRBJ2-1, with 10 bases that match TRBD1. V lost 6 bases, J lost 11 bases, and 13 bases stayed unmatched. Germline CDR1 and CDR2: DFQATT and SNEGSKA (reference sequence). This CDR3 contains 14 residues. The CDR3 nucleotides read TGCAGTGCCCAGGGTGGGACAGGGGTTGATAAGCAGTTCTTC. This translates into CSAQGGTGVDKQFF.

Written as DNA, the CDR3 is TGTGCCAGCAGCCAAGTGACAGGGGGGGGGCATAACGACCGGTACTTC. The encoded protein is CASSQVTGGGHNDRYF. V is TRBV4-2 and J is TRBJ2-7; 9 positions agree with TRBD1. The CDR3 runs to 16 residues. The germline gives CDR1 LGHNA, CDR2 YNFKEQ. V dropped 1 base and J dropped 12; count of bases not matched to a gene: 16.

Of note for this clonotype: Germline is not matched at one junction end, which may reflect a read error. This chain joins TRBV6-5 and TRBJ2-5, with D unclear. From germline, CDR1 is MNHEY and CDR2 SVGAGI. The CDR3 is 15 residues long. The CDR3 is CASSCSLGMGETEYF. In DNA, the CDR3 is TGTGCCAGCAGTTGCTCGTTGGGGATGGGTGAGACCGAGTACTTC.

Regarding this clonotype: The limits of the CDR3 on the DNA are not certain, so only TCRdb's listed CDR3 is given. The CDR3 sequence: CVSSFAQGASPDTQYF. The rearrangement uses TRBV11-1 and TRBJ2-3; TRBD1 is the table's D call, not checked against the DNA. The CDR3 region is 16 residues in length, termini included. Germline-derived CDR1 and CDR2 are SGHAT and FQDESV (reference sequence).

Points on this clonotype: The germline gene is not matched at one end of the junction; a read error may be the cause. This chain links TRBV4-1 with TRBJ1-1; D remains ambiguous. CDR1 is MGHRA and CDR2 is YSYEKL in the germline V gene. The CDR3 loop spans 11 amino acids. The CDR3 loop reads CASGHETEAFF. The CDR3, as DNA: TGCGCCAGCGGCCACGAGACTGAAGCTTTCTTT.

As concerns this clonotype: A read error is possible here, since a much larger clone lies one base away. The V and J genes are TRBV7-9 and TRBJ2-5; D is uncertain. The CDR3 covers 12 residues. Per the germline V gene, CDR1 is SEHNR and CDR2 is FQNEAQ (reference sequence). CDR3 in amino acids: CASILARETQYF. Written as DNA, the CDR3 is TGTGCCAGCATCTTAGCCAGGGAGACCCAGTACTTC. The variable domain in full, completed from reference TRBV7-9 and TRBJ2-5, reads DTGVSQNPRHKITKRGQNVTFRCDPISEHNRLYWYRQTLGQGPEFLTYFQNEAQLEKSRLLSDRFSAERPKGSFSTLEIQRTEQGDSAMYLCASILARETQYFGPGTRLLVL.

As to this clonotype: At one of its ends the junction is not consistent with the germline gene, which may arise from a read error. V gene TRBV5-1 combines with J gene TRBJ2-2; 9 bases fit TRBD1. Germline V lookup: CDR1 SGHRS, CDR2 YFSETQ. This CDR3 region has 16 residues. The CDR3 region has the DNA TGCGTCAGCAGCTCTGGACAGGGGATGAACACCGGGGAGCTGTTATTT. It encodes CVSSSGQGMNTGELLF.

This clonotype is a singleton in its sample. The CDR3, as DNA: TGCGCCACCGGCCCCGATCCAGCCACCTACGAGCAGTACTTC. It codes for CATGPDPATYEQYF. The rearrangement uses TRBV5-1 and TRBJ2-7, with unresolved D. V lost 9 bases to trimming and J lost 2 bases, with 18 bases between them. The CDR3 loop spans 14 amino acids. CDR1 is SGHRS, CDR2 YFSETQ, per germline.

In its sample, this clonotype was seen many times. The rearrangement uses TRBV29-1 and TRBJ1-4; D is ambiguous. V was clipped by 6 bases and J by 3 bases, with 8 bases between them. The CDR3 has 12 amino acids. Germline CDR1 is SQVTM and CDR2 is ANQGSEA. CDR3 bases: TGCAGCGTCTCGGGAGCTAATGAAAAACTGTTTTTT. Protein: CSVSGANEKLFF.

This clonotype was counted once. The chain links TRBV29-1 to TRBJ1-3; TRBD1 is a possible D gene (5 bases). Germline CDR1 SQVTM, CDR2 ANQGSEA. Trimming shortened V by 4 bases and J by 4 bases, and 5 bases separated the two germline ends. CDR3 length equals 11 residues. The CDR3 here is CSVGQGNTIYF. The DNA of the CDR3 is TGCAGCGTTGGACAGGGAAACACCATATATTTT.

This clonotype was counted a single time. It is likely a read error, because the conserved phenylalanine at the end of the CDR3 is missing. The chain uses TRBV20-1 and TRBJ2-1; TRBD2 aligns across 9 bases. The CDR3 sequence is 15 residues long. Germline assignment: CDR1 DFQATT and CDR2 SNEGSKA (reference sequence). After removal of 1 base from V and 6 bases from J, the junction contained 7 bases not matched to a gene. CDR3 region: CSARALAGTLNEQFL. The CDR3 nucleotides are TGCAGTGCTAGAGCCCTAGCGGGGACCCTCAATGAGCAGTTCCTC.

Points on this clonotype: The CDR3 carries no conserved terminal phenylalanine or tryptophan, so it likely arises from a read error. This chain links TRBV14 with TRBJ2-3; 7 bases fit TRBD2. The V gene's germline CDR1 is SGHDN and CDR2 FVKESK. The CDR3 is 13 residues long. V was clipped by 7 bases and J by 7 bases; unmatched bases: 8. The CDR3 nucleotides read TGTGCCAGCACACAAAGCGGGGCGTATACGCAGTATATT. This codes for CASTQSGAYTQYI.

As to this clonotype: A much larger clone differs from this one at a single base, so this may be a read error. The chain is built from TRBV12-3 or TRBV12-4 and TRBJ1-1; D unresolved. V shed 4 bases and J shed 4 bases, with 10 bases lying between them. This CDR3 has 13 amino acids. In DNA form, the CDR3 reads TGTGCCAGCAGTTCTTTAGGGCTCACTGAAGCTTTCTTT. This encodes CASSSLGLTEAFF.

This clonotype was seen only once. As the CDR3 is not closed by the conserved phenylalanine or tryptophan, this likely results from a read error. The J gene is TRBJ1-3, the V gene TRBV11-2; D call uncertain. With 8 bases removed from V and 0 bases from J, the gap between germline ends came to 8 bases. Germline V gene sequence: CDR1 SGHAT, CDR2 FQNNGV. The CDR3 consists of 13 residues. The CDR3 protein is CASFRISGNTIYS. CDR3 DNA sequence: TGTGCCAGCTTTCGGATCTCTGGAAACACCATATATTCT.

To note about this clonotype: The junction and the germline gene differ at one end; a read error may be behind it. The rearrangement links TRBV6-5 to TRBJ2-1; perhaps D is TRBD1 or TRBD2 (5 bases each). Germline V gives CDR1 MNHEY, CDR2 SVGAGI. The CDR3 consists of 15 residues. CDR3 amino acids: CAGILQGPSKMEQFF. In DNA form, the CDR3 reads TGTGCCGGCATACTTCAGGGACCTTCGAAAATGGAGCAATTCTTC.

CDR3 residues: CASIVGTGNTGELFF. CDR3 bases: TGCGCCAGCATCGTAGGGACAGGGAACACCGGGGAGCTGTTTTTT. The chain carries TRBV5-1 and TRBJ2-2; 8 positions match TRBD1. The V gene's germline CDR1 is SGHRS and CDR2 YFSETQ. The J segment lost 1 base and the V segment lost 6 bases, leaving 5 bases of the junction unmatched. The CDR3 extends over 15 amino acids.

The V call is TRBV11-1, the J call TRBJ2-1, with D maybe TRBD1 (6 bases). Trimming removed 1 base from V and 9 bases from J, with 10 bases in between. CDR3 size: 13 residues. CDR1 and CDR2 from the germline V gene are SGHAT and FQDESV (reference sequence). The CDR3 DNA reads TGTGCCAGCAGCTTAGTGGGACACAGTGAGCAGTTCTTC. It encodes CASSLVGHSEQFF.